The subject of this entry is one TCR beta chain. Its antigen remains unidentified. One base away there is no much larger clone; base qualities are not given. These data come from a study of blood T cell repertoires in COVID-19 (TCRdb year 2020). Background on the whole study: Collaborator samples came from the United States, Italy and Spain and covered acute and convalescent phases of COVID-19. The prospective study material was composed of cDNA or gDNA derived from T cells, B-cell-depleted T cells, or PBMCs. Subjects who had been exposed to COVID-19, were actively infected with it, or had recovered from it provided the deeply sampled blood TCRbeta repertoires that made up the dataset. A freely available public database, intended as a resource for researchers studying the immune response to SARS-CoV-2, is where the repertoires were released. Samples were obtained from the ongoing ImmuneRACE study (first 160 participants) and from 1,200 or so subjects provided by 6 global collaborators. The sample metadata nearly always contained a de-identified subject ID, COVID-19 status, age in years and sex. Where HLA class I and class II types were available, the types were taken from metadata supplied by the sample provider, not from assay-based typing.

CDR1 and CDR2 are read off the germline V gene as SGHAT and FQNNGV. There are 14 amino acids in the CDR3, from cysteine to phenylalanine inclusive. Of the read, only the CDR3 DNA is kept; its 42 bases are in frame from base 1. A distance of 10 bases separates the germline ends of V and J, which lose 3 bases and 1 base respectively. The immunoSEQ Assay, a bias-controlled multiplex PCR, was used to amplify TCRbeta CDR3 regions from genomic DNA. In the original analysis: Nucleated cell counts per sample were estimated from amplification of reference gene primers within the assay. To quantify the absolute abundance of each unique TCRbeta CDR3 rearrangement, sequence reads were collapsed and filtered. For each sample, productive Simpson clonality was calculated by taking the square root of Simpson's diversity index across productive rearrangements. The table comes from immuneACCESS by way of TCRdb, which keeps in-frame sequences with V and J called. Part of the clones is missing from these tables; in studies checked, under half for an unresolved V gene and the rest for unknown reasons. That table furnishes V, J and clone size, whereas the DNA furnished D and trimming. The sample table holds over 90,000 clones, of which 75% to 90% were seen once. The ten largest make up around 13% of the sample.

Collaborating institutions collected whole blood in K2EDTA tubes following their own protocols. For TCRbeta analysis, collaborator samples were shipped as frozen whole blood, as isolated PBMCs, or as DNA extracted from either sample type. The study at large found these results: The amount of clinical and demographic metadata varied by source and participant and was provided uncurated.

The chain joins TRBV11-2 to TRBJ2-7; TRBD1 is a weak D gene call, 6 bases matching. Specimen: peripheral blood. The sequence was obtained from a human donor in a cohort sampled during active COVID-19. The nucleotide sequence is TGTGCCAGCAGCTTTTCCAGGGGTTCCTACGAGCAGTACTTC. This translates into CASSFSRGSYEQYF.